Each of the 13 T cell receptor beta chains below was sequenced from the same sample in a study of shared clonotypes between healthy human individuals. TCRdb's copy holds only in-frame clones and misses some; the assay was immunoSEQ multiplex PCR. The data contain 2 million to 2.5 million clones, more than 85% of them singletons. Naive-designated CD8 cells lacked CD45RO, were positively enriched for CCR7, and omitted terminally differentiated effector memory CD45RA+ cells. The specimen was naive CD8+ T cells from PBMCs. The receptors come from a man younger than 30 in good health. Some clones in this sample may be carry-over from other donors' samples.

The chain joins TRBV7-8 to TRBJ1-1, with a weak D call TRBD1 (5 bases). Germline lookup yields CDR1 SGHVS and CDR2 FQNEAQ. Trimming removed 3 bases from V and 5 bases from J, with 10 bases in between. The CDR3 loop spans 13 amino acids. As DNA, the CDR3 is TGTGCCAGCAGCTTGGCGGGGGAGACTGAAGCTTTCTTT. Encoded protein: CASSLAGETEAFF.

The chain carries TRBV19 and TRBJ1-1, with D unresolved. The CDR3 extends over 13 amino acids. The germline V gene encodes CDR1 LNHDA and CDR2 SQIVND (reference sequence). V was clipped by 7 bases and J by 0 bases, with 9 bases between them. CDR3 sequence (DNA): TGTGCCAGTACCCCTACGATGAACACTGAAGCTTTCTTT. Translated, it gives CASTPTMNTEAFF.

The rearrangement joins TRBV6-6 to TRBJ1-2; 7 nucleotides match TRBD1. The CDR3 is made up of 16 amino acids. Germline CDR1 is MNHNY and CDR2 is SVGAGI (reference sequence). V lost 7 bases, J lost 0 bases, and 11 bases stayed unmatched. CDR3 DNA: TGTGCCAGCATTCGTACGAGGGGGCAGTCTAACTATGGCTACACCTTC. This codes for CASIRTRGQSNYGYTF.

The rearrangement uses TRBV21-1 and TRBJ2-4; the D call of TRBD2 is as the table states it, not checked on the DNA. TRBV21-1 is designated a pseudogene. CDR3 size: 18 residues. The CDR3 sequence: CASSKDKGGTLAKNIQYF. The DNA of the CDR3 is TGTGCCAGCAGCAAAGATAAGGGAGGGACATTAGCCAAAAACATTCAGTACTTC.

Of note for this clone: Other DNA sequences in the same sample also yield this CDR3. The rearrangement uses TRBV19 and TRBJ1-5, with a possible D match to TRBD1 (5 bases). The CDR3 extends over 14 amino acids. Germline V gene data show CDR1 as LNHDA and CDR2 as SQIVND (reference sequence). Trimming removed 3 bases from V and 5 bases from J, with 11 bases in between. CDR3 coding DNA: TGTGCCAGTAGTATCCAGGGAGGGTATCAGCCCCAGCATTTT. Translated, it gives CASSIQGGYQPQHF.

This chain uses TRBV4-2 with TRBJ1-2, with D unclear. The length of the CDR3 is 16 residues. Trimming stripped 0 bases from V and 1 base from J, with 12 bases between. The germline CDR1 and CDR2 sequences are LGHNA and YNFKEQ. CDR3 residues: CASSQEGQSLNYGYTF. The CDR3 DNA follows: TGTGCCAGCAGCCAAGAAGGGCAGTCCCTTAACTATGGCTACACCTTC.

This sequence joins TRBV11-2 and TRBJ2-3; D call uncertain. This CDR3 has 13 residues. The V gene lost 0 bases and the J gene lost 4 bases, with 5 bases spanning the gap. CDR1 is SGHAT, CDR2 FQNNGV, per germline. The CDR3 region has the DNA TGTGCCAGCAGCTTAGAGAATGCAGATACGCAGTATTTT. It is translated as CASSLENADTQYF.

This clone appeared a single time. Written as DNA, the CDR3 is TGTGCCAGCAGCTTGAACCAGGGGGAGACCGAAGGGCAGTACTTC. It translates to CASSLNQGETEGQYF. The rearrangement joins TRBV5-4 to TRBJ2-7, with TRBD1 matching 7 bases. CDR3 length equals 15 residues. The germline CDR1 and CDR2 sequences are SGHNT and YYREEE (reference sequence). Trimming at V came to 1 base and at J to 9 bases, leaving 13 bases not matched to a gene.

The V gene is TRBV9, the J gene TRBJ2-7, with D perhaps matching TRBD2 (7 bases). The V end was cut by 3 bases, the J end by 0 bases, with 10 bases between. CDR1 is SGDLS and CDR2 is YYNGEE in the germline V gene. The CDR3 has 14 residues. CDR3 nucleotide sequence: TGTGCCAGCAGCGAGGGGGACTACTCCTACGAGCAGTACTTC. The encoded protein is CASSEGDYSYEQYF.

CDR3 nucleotide sequence: TGTGCCATCAGTGAGCCTGCTGATGAAGGGACTGTCCAAGAGACCCAGTACTTC. Translating gives CAISEPADEGTVQETQYF. This chain links TRBV10-3 with TRBJ2-5; D may be TRBD2 (6 bases). Germline lookup yields CDR1 ENHRY and CDR2 SYGVKD. Trimming pared 2 bases from V and 1 base from J, leaving 20 bases between. The CDR3 consists of 18 residues.

The chain has TRBV10-2 and TRBJ2-7; perhaps TRBD2 as D (5 bases). Trimming pared 5 bases from V and 2 bases from J, leaving 10 bases between. Germline CDR1 is WSHSY and CDR2 is SAAADI. The CDR3 totals 13 residues. This CDR3 is CASSPTSTYEQYF. DNA for the CDR3: TGCGCCAGCAGTCCTACTAGTACCTACGAGCAGTACTTC.

The V and J genes are TRBV7-2 and TRBJ2-1; 7 bases agree with TRBD2. Germline loops: CDR1 SGHTA, CDR2 FQGNSA. The CDR3 is made up of 16 amino acids. Germline trimming cut 3 bases from V and 3 bases from J; bases unmatched to any gene: 8. The CDR3 reads CASSFERGEGYNEQFF. The CDR3 region has the DNA TGTGCCAGCAGCTTTGAGCGGGGAGAGGGCTACAATGAGCAGTTCTTC.

The V and J genes are TRBV19 and TRBJ2-7; 7 bases align to TRBD1. V lost 5 bases, J lost 0 bases, and 7 bases stayed unmatched. The CDR3 covers 15 residues. Looked up from germline, CDR1 is LNHDA and CDR2 is SQIVND (reference sequence). CDR3 DNA sequence: TGTGCCAGTAGTCAGGGACAGAGTTTCTCCTACGAGCAGTACTTC. Translating it yields CASSQGQSFSYEQYF.